The 25 T cell receptor beta chains in this list originate from one sample, sequenced in a study of read filtering for tumor transcriptome and immune sequencing. From 300 to 400 ng of RNA, a library with molecular barcoded alpha/delta and beta/gamma adaptors was made. TCRdb processed the reads anew with MiXCR; each CDR3 protein has one entry. The table includes about 93,000 distinct CDR3 sequences, roughly 21% detected once. The sequencing sample was made of a population of CD138-negative cells sorted from bone marrow. The receptors come from a donor aged 40 or over with multiple myeloma.

This clonotype was observed at least ten times. J is TRBJ1-1 and V is TRBV7-9; D gene ambiguous. V was shortened by 6 bases and J by 1 base, with 12 bases between the two germline ends. Per germline, CDR1 SEHNR and CDR2 FQNEAQ (reference sequence). This CDR3 has 14 amino acids. The CDR3 spells CASRPTSPNTEAFF. The CDR3, as DNA: TGTGCCAGCAGGCCAACGAGCCCGAACACTGAAGCTTTCTTT.

This clonotype has only a few counts. V gene TRBV12-3 or TRBV12-4 combines with J gene TRBJ2-3; TRBD2 matches at 12 bases. V gave up 9 bases and J gave up 4 bases; unmatched junction bases: 8. The CDR3 totals 15 residues. The CDR3 DNA reads as TGTGCCAGTTCTAGCGGGGGGGGAACCCCAGATACGCAGTATTTT. Translated, it gives CASSSGGGTPDTQYF.

The chain couples TRBV5-1 to TRBJ2-5; a weak D match, TRBD2 (6 bases). CDR1 is SGHRS and CDR2 is YFSETQ in the germline V gene. This CDR3 region has 13 residues. The ends were cut back, 2 bases at V and 2 bases at J, with 7 bases in the middle. The CDR3 sequence: CASSLLAQETQYF. The CDR3 coding sequence is TGCGCCAGCAGCTTACTAGCACAAGAGACCCAGTACTTC.

This clonotype came up many times. This chain uses TRBV12-3 or TRBV12-4 with TRBJ1-1; possibly TRBD1 for D (5 bases). The germline V and J ends were trimmed by 3 bases and 7 bases, with 9 bases remaining between them. The CDR3 length is 12 residues. The CDR3 region is CASSFEGIEAFF. CDR3 in DNA: TGTGCCAGCAGTTTTGAGGGGATTGAAGCTTTCTTT.

As for this clonotype: A much larger clone differs from this one at a single base, so this may be a read error. The rearrangement uses TRBV9 and TRBJ1-5, with D possibly TRBD1 on 6 matching bases. Germline-derived CDR1 and CDR2 are SGDLS and YYNGEE. The CDR3 loop spans 13 amino acids. The CDR3 reads CARKNRVNQPKHF. The CDR3 DNA sequence: TGTGCCAGGAAAAACAGGGTAAATCAGCCCAAGCATTTT.

The sample holds a few counts of this clonotype. The chain recombines TRBV5-1 with TRBJ1-5; D may be TRBD1 (6 bases). This CDR3 has 13 amino acids. Trimming pared 4 bases from V and 4 bases from J, leaving 9 bases between. CDR1 is SGHRS and CDR2 is YFSETQ in the germline V gene. In DNA form, the CDR3 reads TGCGCCAGCAGCCCTGACAGGAATCAGCCCCAGCATTTT. It translates to CASSPDRNQPQHF.

In its sample, this clonotype was seen a few times. The J gene is TRBJ1-5, the V gene TRBV6-2 or TRBV6-3, with unresolved D. CDR3 length: 17 residues. Germline V lookup: CDR1 MNHEY, CDR2 SVGEGT. Between the trimmed V and J ends, which lost 0 bases and 0 bases, there was a span of 12 bases. Written as DNA, the CDR3 is TGTGCCAGCAGTTACTCCTACGGAAGACTTAGCAATCAGCCCCAGCATTTT. Its translation: CASSYSYGRLSNQPQHF.

This clonotype was found a few times. The rearrangement joins TRBV7-2 to TRBJ2-7; weak D call: TRBD2 (5 bases). There are 12 residues in the CDR3. Germline V gives CDR1 SGHTA, CDR2 FQGNSA. Trimming cost V 5 bases and J 7 bases, with 12 bases left between them. The CDR3 DNA reads TGTGCCAGCAGCCTACCCCCGGGAGAGCAGTACTTC. Protein sequence: CASSLPPGEQYF. Combining the CDR3 with reference TRBV7-2 and TRBJ2-7 gives the whole variable domain GAGVSQSPSNKVTEKGKDVELRCDPISGHTALYWYRQSLGQGLEFLIYFQGNSAPDKSGLPSDRFSAERTGGSVSTLTIQRTQQEDSAVYLCASSLPPGEQYFGPGTRLTVT.

This clonotype was seen at least ten times. The CDR3 coding sequence is TGCAGTGCTCGCTCTCCGGGACTAGCGGGCCTGGCAGATACGCAGTATTTT. The encoded protein is CSARSPGLAGLADTQYF. The chain has TRBV20-1 and TRBJ2-3, with 12 bases identical to TRBD2. This CDR3 comprises 17 residues. CDR1 is DFQATT, CDR2 SNEGSKA, per germline (reference sequence). Trimming took 5 bases from V and 4 from J; bases not matched to a gene: 13.

V gene TRBV12-3 or TRBV12-4 combines with J gene TRBJ2-3; 8 bases align to TRBD2. There are 15 residues in the CDR3. The ends lost 6 bases at V and 6 bases at J; junction bases unmatched: 11. Here the CDR3 reads CASSSGSSGGDTQYF. CDR3 bases: TGTGCCAGCAGCTCGGGTTCCTCGGGGGGGGATACGCAGTATTTT.

In this sample, this clonotype turned up a few times. The CDR3 bases are TGTGCCAGCAGTTTCAGGGACACGTTTGAAGCTTTCTTT. Translating it yields CASSFRDTFEAFF. The chain carries TRBV27 and TRBJ1-1, with a possible D match to TRBD1 (6 bases). Germline V CDR1 and CDR2: MNHEY, SMNVEV (reference sequence). This CDR3 comprises 13 residues. Trimming cost V 3 bases and J 7 bases, with 12 bases left between them.

This clonotype was seen many times. CDR3 residues: CASSLVRENEQFF. In nucleotides, the CDR3 is TGTGCCAGCAGCTTAGTTCGGGAGAATGAGCAGTTCTTC. V and J are TRBV11-2 and TRBJ2-1, with D perhaps TRBD2 (6 bases). From germline, CDR1 is SGHAT and CDR2 FQNNGV. This CDR3 has 13 residues. V was shortened by 1 base and J by 7 bases, with 8 bases between the two germline ends.

This clonotype was observed at least ten times. This chain connects TRBV9 to TRBJ1-5; D is ambiguous. This CDR3 spans 11 amino acids. Trimming left V 5 bases short and J 9 bases short, with 9 bases between. The V gene's germline CDR1 is SGDLS and CDR2 YYNGEE. The CDR3 reads CASRGRPPQHF. As DNA, the CDR3 is TGTGCCAGCAGGGGCAGGCCGCCCCAGCATTTT.

This clonotype was seen ten or more times. The chain carries TRBV5-1 and TRBJ2-7; D is possibly TRBD1 (6 bases). V was trimmed by 3 bases and J by 6 bases, leaving 16 bases between them. Looked up from germline, CDR1 is SGHRS and CDR2 is YFSETQ. The CDR3 spans 14 residues. CDR3 sequence: CASSSRDRIGEQYF. For the CDR3, the DNA is TGCGCCAGCAGCTCTCGCGACAGGATCGGCGAGCAGTACTTC.

In its sample, this clonotype was seen many times. The chain has TRBV7-9 and TRBJ2-7; 10 bases are shared with TRBD2. Per the germline V gene, CDR1 is SEHNR and CDR2 is FQNEAQ (reference sequence). J gave up 2 bases and V 4 bases, and 2 bases lay outside the gene matches. CDR3 length equals 14 residues. CDR3 in amino acids: CASSSSGGAYEQYF. Here the CDR3 DNA reads TGTGCCAGCAGCTCGAGCGGGGGGGCCTACGAGCAGTACTTC. Looking up the rest from reference TRBV7-9 and TRBJ2-7 gives the full variable domain: DTGVSQNPRHKITKRGQNVTFRCDPISEHNRLYWYRQTLGQGPEFLTYFQNEAQLEKSRLLSDRFSAERPKGSFSTLEIQRTEQGDSAMYLCASSSSGGAYEQYFGPGTRLTVT.

As to this clonotype: One base separates it from a far larger clone, so it is likely a read error. This chain joins TRBV7-9 and TRBJ2-1; D call uncertain. With 5 bases removed from V and 6 bases from J, the gap between germline ends came to 8 bases. CDR3 length: 12 residues. Germline values: CDR1 SEHNR, CDR2 FQNEAQ (reference sequence). The CDR3: CASSLDGNEQFF. CDR3 nucleotides: TGTGCCAGCAGCCTTGACGGCAATGAGCAGTTCTTC.

Comments on this clonotype: A much larger clone differs by one base, so this may be a read error. The rearrangement uses TRBV2 and TRBJ2-5; D call uncertain. The germline V gene has CDR1 SNHLY and CDR2 FYNNEI. This CDR3 has 15 residues. V dropped 3 bases and J dropped 4 bases, with 15 bases sitting between them. DNA of the CDR3: TGTGCCAGCAGTGATTTGCCCTTCGTTAGAGAGACCCAGTACTTC. It is translated as CASSDLPFVRETQYF.

Remarks on this clonotype: A far larger clone is a single base away, which makes a read error likely. The chain couples TRBV7-2 to TRBJ2-1; D ambiguous. The germline V gene has CDR1 SGHTA and CDR2 FQGNSA. The V gene lost 5 bases and the J gene lost 5 bases, with 10 bases spanning the gap. The CDR3 consists of 13 residues. CDR3 region: CASSAKQDNEQFF. In DNA form, the CDR3 reads TGTGCCAGCAGCGCTAAACAAGACAATGAGCAGTTCTTC.

This clonotype appeared many times. The gene calls are TRBV28 and TRBJ1-1; D remains unclear. The ends were cut back, 7 bases at V and 6 bases at J, with 12 bases in the middle. The CDR3 sequence is 12 residues long. Germline CDR1 MDHEN, CDR2 SYDVKM. CDR3 coding DNA: TGTGCCAGCACCGGCCTTGGAGCTGAAGCTTTCTTT. Translated, it gives CASTGLGAEAFF.

Many counts were recorded for this clonotype. The CDR3 DNA is TGTGCCAGCTCAAGAACAGGGTCCGATACGCAGTATTTT. Its translation: CASSRTGSDTQYF. The J gene is TRBJ2-3, the V gene TRBV18; D is possibly TRBD1 (6 bases). Germline lookup yields CDR1 KGHSH and CDR2 LQKENI. Trimming shortened V by 5 bases and J by 6 bases, and 12 bases separated the two germline ends. The CDR3 consists of 13 residues.

Comment on this clonotype: Just one base apart from a much larger clone, this may be a read error. In DNA form, the CDR3 reads TGTGCCAGCAGCTTAGTAGTGCGGGGGGGCCTCCCGTTCTTC. Protein sequence: CASSLVVRGGLPFF. The chain combines TRBV7-2 with TRBJ2-1; 9 bases fit TRBD2. The ends lost 1 base at V and 15 bases at J; junction bases unmatched: 10. Germline V gives CDR1 SGHTA, CDR2 FQGNSA. The CDR3 extends over 14 amino acids.

This clonotype was counted ten times or more. This chain links TRBV2 with TRBJ2-6, with D unresolved. The CDR3 runs 16 residues. In germline, CDR1 is SNHLY, CDR2 FYNNEI. V was trimmed by 10 bases and J by 0 bases, leaving 16 bases between them. CDR3 nucleotides: TGTGCCACCACTCCTTACGGTAGCTCTGGGGCCAACGTCCTGACTTTC. Its protein product is CATTPYGSSGANVLTF.

The chain employs TRBV7-9 and TRBJ2-7; a weak D match, TRBD1 (6 bases). This CDR3 spans 13 amino acids. Trimming cost V 5 bases and J 3 bases, with 11 bases left between them. Looked up from germline, CDR1 is SEHNR and CDR2 is FQNEAQ (reference sequence). CDR3 residues: CASSPTGSYEQYF. For the CDR3, the DNA is TGTGCCAGCAGCCCCACAGGGAGCTACGAGCAGTACTTC.

In its sample, this clonotype was seen many times. The chain is built from TRBV20-1 and TRBJ2-7, with D perhaps TRBD2 (6 bases). The V end lost 3 bases, the J end lost 0 bases, and 12 bases lay between the germline ends. Germline CDR1 and CDR2: DFQATT and SNEGSKA (reference sequence). This CDR3 region has 14 residues. CDR3 DNA: TGCAGTGCTAGTTCCGGGACTCCCTCCTACGAGCAGTACTTC. This codes for CSASSGTPSYEQYF.

This clonotype was counted once. The chain is built from TRBV20-1 and TRBJ1-2; possible D gene TRBD1, 6 bases. Germline lookup yields CDR1 DFQATT and CDR2 SNEGSKA (reference sequence). The CDR3 sequence is 14 residues long. V was cut by 2 bases and J by 3 bases, with 13 bases left in between. The CDR3 loop reads CSARLQGLYYGYTF. For the CDR3, the DNA is TGCAGTGCTAGATTACAGGGACTCTACTATGGCTACACCTTC.